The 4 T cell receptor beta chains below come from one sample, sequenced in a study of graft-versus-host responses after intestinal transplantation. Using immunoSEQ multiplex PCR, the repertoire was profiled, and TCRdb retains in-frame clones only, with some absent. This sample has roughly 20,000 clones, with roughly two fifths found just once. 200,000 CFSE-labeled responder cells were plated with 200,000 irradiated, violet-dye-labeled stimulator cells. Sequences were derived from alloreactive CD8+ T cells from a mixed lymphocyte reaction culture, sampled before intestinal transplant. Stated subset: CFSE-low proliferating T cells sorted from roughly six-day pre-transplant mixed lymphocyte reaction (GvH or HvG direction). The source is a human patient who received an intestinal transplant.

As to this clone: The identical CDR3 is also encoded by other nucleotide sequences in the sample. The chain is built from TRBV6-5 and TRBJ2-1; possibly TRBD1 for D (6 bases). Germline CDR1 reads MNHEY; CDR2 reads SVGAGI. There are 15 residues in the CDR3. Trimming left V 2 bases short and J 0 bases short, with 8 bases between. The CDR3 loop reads CASSYPQGSYNEQFF. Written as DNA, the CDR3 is TGTGCCAGCAGTTACCCACAGGGCTCCTACAATGAGCAGTTCTTC.

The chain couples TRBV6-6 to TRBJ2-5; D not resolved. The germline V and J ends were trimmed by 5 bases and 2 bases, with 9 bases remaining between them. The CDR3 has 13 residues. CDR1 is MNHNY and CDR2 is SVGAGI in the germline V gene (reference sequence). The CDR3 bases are TGTGCCAGCAGTCCTGTAGGACAAGAGACCCAGTACTTC. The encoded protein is CASSPVGQETQYF.

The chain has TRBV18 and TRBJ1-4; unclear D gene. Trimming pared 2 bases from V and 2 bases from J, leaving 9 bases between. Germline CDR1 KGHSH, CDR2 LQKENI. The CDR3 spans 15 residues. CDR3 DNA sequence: TGTGCCAGCTCACCAAGGGTTGGGACTAATGAAAAACTGTTTTTT. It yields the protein CASSPRVGTNEKLFF. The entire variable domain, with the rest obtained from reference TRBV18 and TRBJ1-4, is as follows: NAGVMQNPRHLVRRRGQEARLRCSPMKGHSHVYWYRQLPEEGLKFMVYLQKENIIDESGMPKERFSAEFPKEGPSILRIQQVVRGDSAAYFCASSPRVGTNEKLFFGSGTQLSVL.

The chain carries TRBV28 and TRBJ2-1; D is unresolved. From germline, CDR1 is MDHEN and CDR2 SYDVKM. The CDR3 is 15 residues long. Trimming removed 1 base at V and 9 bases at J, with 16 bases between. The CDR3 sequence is CASSLSMLDATEQFF. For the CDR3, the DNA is TGTGCCAGCAGTTTATCCATGCTCGATGCTACTGAGCAGTTCTTC.